This TCR beta chain derives from a study of T-cell memory formation after mild COVID-19. Only a few counts were recorded for this clonotype. The antigen is unknown. Notes on the study in general: There were some responding clones in pre-infection memory, which suggested that cross-reactive memory had joined.

TCRdb fed the 5' RACE reads into MiXCR, producing one record per CDR3 protein. The sample includes 400,000 or so distinct CDR3 sequences, over 15% of them seen just once. Germline V gene sequence: CDR1 MGHDK, CDR2 SYGVNS. The CDR3 is 14 amino acids. After removal of 4 bases from V and 7 bases from J, the junction contained 6 bases not matched to a gene. The J gene is TRBJ2-3, the V gene TRBV25-1; 9 positions match TRBD2. The sequencing input was PBMCs or a T cell subset sorted from them (not recorded which). The receptor's source is an adult woman who had mild COVID-19 (a few samples of this study predate the infection). Cell type and time point are not known. The CDR3 DNA reads TGTGCCAGCAGTGCTGCGGGGGGGCTTAATACGCAGTATTTT. This sequence encodes CASSAAGGLNTQYF.